Shown below are 2 T cell receptor beta chains from a single sample sequenced in a study of beta chain features in type 1 diabetes. Since all of the isolated RNA was reverse transcribed, expressed TCRB transcripts were what got sequenced. Assay used: immunoSEQ multiplex PCR; TCRdb lists only in-frame clones, some missing. This table holds 150,000 to 170,000 clones, around 8.5% found once. The sample taken for sequencing was central memory CD4+ T cells from blood. The receptors shown here come from a young man in good health.

This clone appeared once. This sequence joins TRBV4-2 and TRBJ2-5, with D possibly TRBD1 on 5 matching bases. Trimming cost V 1 base and J 5 bases, with 17 bases left between them. Germline CDR1 LGHNA, CDR2 YNFKEQ. The CDR3 sequence is 16 residues long. CDR3 DNA sequence: TGTGCCAGCAGCCAAGCCCAGGGCTCCACTCGGGAGACCCAGTACTTC. It encodes CASSQAQGSTRETQYF.

The genes are TRBV10-3 and TRBJ1-1; TRBD1 agrees at 7 bases. V shed 10 bases and J 1 base; nucleotides not matched to a gene: 9. Germline CDR1 and CDR2: ENHRY and SYGVKD. The CDR3 is 14 amino acids. The CDR3 sequence: CASRQGRGNTEAFF. CDR3 bases: TGTGCCAGCCGACAGGGTCGGGGGAACACTGAAGCTTTCTTT.